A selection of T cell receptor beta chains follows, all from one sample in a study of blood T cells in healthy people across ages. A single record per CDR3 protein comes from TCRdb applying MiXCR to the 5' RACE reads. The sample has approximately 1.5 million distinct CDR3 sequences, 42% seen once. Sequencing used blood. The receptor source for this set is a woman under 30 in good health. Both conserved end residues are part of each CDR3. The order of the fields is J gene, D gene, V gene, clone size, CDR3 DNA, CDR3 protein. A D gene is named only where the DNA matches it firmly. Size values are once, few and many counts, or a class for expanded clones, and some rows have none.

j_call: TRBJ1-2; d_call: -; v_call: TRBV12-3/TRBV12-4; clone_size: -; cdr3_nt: TGTGCCAGCAGTTTAGGGGCGGGGACTAGCTATGGCTACACCTTC; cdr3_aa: CASSLGAGTSYGYTF
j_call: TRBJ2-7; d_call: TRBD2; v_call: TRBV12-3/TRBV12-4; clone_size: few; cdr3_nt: TGTGCCAGCAAGCATACTAGCGGGAAGTACTACAATGAGCAGTACTTC; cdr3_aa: CASKHTSGKYYNEQYF
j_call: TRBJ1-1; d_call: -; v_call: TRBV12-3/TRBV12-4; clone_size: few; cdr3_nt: TGTGCCAGCAGTATCTCACTGGGCAACACTGAAGCTTTCTTT; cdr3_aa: CASSISLGNTEAFF
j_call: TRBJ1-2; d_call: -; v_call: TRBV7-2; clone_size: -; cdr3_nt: TGTGCCAGCAGCTTATCCCAGGGGTTCTATGGCTACACCTTC; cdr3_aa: CASSLSQGFYGYTF
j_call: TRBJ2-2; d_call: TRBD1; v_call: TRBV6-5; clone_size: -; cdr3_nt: TGTGCCAGCAGTGGGGACAGGGGCACCGGGGAGCTGTTTTTT; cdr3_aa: CASSGDRGTGELFF
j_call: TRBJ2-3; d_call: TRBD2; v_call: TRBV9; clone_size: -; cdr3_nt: TGTGCCAGCAGCGTAGAGGGGAGACTAGCGACAGATACGCAGTATTTT; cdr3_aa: CASSVEGRLATDTQYF
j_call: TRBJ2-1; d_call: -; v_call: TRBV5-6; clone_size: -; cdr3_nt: TGTGCCAGCAGCTTGGTGGCGCTCCCCTACAATGAGCAGTTCTTC; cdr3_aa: CASSLVALPYNEQFF
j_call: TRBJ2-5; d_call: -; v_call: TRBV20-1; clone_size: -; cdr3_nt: TGCAGTGCTACATTGGTACGGGGCGTAGAAGAGACCCAGTACTTC; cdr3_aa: CSATLVRGVEETQYF
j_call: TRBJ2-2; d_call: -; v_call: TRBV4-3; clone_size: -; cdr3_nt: TGCGCCAGCAGCCAAGACTTTGGAGGGGACACCGGGGAGCTGTTTTTT; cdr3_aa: CASSQDFGGDTGELFF
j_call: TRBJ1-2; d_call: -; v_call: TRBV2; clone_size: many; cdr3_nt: TGTGCCAGCAGTGAGGGGGGCTATGGCTACACCTTC; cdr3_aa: CASSEGGYGYTF
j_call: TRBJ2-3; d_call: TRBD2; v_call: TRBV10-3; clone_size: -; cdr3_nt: TGTGCCATCAGTGAGATGACTAGCGGCACAGATACGCAGTATTTT; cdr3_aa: CAISEMTSGTDTQYF
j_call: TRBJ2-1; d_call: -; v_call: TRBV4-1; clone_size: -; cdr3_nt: TGCGCCAGCAGCCTCGTAAATGGGGCTGAGCAGTTCTTC; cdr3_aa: CASSLVNGAEQFF
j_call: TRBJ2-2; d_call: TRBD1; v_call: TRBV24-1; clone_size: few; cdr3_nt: TGTGCCACCAGTAGCCGGGACAGAAACACCGGGGAGCTGTTTTTT; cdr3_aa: CATSSRDRNTGELFF
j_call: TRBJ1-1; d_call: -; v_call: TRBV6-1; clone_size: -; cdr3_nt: TGTGCCAGCAGTGAAGCTTTCTTT; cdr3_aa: CASSEAFF
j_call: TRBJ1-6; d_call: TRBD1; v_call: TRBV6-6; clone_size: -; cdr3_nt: TGTGCCAGCAGATGGGACAGCAATACTAATTCACCCCTCCACTTT; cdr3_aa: CASRWDSNTNSPLHF